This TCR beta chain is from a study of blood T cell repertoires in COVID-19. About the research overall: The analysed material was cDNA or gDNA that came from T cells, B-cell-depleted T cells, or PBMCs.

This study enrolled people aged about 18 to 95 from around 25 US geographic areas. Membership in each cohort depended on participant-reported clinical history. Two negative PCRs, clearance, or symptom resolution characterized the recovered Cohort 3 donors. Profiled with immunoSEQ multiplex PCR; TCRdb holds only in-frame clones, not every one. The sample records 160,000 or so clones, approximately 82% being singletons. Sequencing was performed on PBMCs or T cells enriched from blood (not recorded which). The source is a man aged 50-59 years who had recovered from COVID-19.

The chain's CDR3 is CASSQGLRTSGDEQFF. In DNA form, the CDR3 reads TGCGCCAGCAGCCAAGGGCTTCGGACTAGCGGGGACGAGCAGTTCTTC. The V call is TRBV4-1, the J call TRBJ2-1, with 12 positions matching TRBD2. V lost 1 base and J lost 10; bases outside the gene matches: 8. This CDR3 is built from 16 residues. Germline loops: CDR1 MGHRA, CDR2 YSYEKL.